This TCR beta chain appears in the sequencing data of a study of OX40 agonist ivuxolimab in advanced cancers. Study background: Across the patients, intravenous ivuxolimab was delivered every 2 weeks at 0.01 to 10 mg/kg.

Notes on the study in general: Among patients with partial responses at 0.1-3.0 mg/kg, clonal expansion was among the lowest.

Remarks on this clone: The antigen remains undetermined.

Losses at the gene ends were 6 bases for V and 4 bases for J; bases not matched to a gene: 3. The CDR3 contains 13 residues. Germline V gives CDR1 WSHSY, CDR2 SAAADI. Profiling relied on immunoSEQ multiplex PCR, and the TCRdb table lists in-frame clones only, not all of them. This table holds some 83,000 clones, around nine tenths found once. The specimen was CD4+ or CD8+ T cells sorted from blood, collected in a trial of the OX40 agonist ivuxolimab. This receptor was taken from an adult with an advanced solid tumor such as melanoma, head and neck, liver or kidney cancer. The chain is built from TRBV10-2 and TRBJ1-2; 9 positions match TRBD1. CDR3 nucleotides: TGCGCCAGCAGACCGGGACAGGGCTATGGCTACACCTTC. It codes for CASRPGQGYGYTF.